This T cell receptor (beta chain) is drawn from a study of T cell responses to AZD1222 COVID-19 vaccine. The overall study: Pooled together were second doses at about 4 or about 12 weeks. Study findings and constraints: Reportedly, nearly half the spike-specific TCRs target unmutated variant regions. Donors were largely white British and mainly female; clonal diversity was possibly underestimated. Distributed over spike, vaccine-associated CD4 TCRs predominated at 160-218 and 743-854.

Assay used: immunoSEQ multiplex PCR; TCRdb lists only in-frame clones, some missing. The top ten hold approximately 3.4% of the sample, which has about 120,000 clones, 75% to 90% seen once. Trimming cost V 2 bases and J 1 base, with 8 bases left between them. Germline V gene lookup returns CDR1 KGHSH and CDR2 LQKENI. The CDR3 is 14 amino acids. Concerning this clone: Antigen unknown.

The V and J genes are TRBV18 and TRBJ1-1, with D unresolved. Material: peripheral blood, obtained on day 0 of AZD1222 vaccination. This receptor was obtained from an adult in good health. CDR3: CASSPVSQNTEAFF. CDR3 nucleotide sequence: TGTGCCAGCTCACCAGTTTCCCAGAACACTGAAGCTTTCTTT.